This T cell receptor beta chain appears in the sequencing data of a study of blood T cell repertoires in COVID-19. Repertoires were generated with immunoSEQ multiplex PCR, while TCRdb's copy carries only in-frame clones and drops some. The table records roughly 130,000 clones, roughly 84% of them present only once. The V end was cut by 5 bases, the J end by 6 bases, with 15 bases between. The CDR3 spans 14 residues. The germline CDR1 and CDR2 sequences are SGHNT and YYREEE (reference sequence). Participants' own reports of clinical history determined their cohort assignment. The rearrangement uses TRBV5-4 and TRBJ2-1; a possible D gene is TRBD1 (6 bases). The source is a man between 35 and 55 years old with acute COVID-19. The specimen was PBMCs or T cells enriched from blood (not recorded which). For the CDR3, the DNA is TGTGCCAGCAGGCAGGCAGGGGATGGCAATGAGCAGTTCTTC. This codes for CASRQAGDGNEQFF.